This TCR beta chain was documented in a study of regulatory T cells in long-lasting Graves disease. Overall study: Over 5 years of antithyroid drugs plus positive TSH receptor antibodies defined persistent Graves' disease.

Libraries of TCR beta came from iRepertoire HTBI primers plus Arm-PCR of CDR3 regions. Each CDR3 protein is one row after TCRdb ran MiXCR on the multiplex PCR reads. The table lists 400,000 to 600,000 distinct CDR3 sequences, roughly a fifth of them singletons, with 7.1% in the top ten. The time point denotes: persistent/refractory GD, antithyroid drugs over 5 years with positive TRAb. After RNA was extracted from PBMCs, the TCR library was made from it. Trimming stripped 0 bases from V and 1 base from J, with 6 bases between. The V gene's germline CDR1 is MGHRA and CDR2 YSYEKL. The CDR3 consists of 14 residues. General observations from the study: Possibly, too few samples lowered accuracy. Sampling was limited to peripheral blood rather than thyroid tissue.

This clonotype has only a few counts. The antigen remains undetermined. This TCR derives from a female donor with Graves disease. The chain joins TRBV4-1 to TRBJ1-1; no clear D. The sequencing used peripheral blood mononuclear cells (PBMCs), collected when the disease was refractory, from a patient treated with antithyroid drugs. DNA for the CDR3: TGCGCCAGCAGCCAAGAGGGCGAGAACACTGAAGCTTTCTTT. It translates to CASSQEGENTEAFF.